This T cell receptor (beta chain) comes out of a study of blood T cell repertoires in COVID-19. This clone has only a few counts. J was trimmed by 9 bases and V by 9 bases; bases with no gene match: 13. Germline CDR1 SGHRS, CDR2 YFSETQ. This CDR3 is 14 amino acids long. The protocol was immunoSEQ multiplex PCR, while the TCRdb copy is restricted to in-frame clones and leaves out a portion. The table shows 65,000 to 90,000 clones, with about 88% occurring only once. The gene calls are TRBV5-1 and TRBJ2-1, with 9 bases lining up with TRBD1. The sequenced material came from peripheral blood. The sequence was collected from an elderly man with acute or convalescent COVID-19. As DNA, the CDR3 is TGCGCCACCCATCCGGGACAGGGAAATGTTGAGCAGTTCTTC. It translates to CATHPGQGNVEQFF.